This is a list of T cell receptor beta chains from one sample in a study of response to subunit inactivated influenza vaccine. TCRdb re-analysed the RT-PCR reads in MiXCR, keeping a single row per CDR3 protein. The table has hundreds of thousands of distinct CDR3 sequences, 15% to 18% seen once. The input for sequencing was PBMCs from blood, taken roughly 12 days after vaccination. These receptors all come from a man between 50 and 59 years old who received an inactivated influenza vaccine. CDR3s leave out the opening cysteine and the closing phenylalanine or tryptophan. Only part of the rows carry a size: once, few, many, or a class if the clone is expanded.

v_call | clone_size | cdr3_aa
TRBV28 | . | ASQTSTYEQY
TRBV7-2 | . | ASSPGIAGGMETQY
TRBV28 | . | ASSFAGQTYNEQF
TRBV24-1 | few | ATSDQDTQY
TRBV12-3/TRBV12-4 | many | ASSRDRPYEQY
TRBV7-2 | few | ASSSQVSGRLNNEQF
TRBV7-6 | . | AVLGLAGANTGELF
TRBV28 | many | AIGQGTGNHEQF
TRBV6-5 | . | ASSYSRRNHYEQY
TRBV6-2/TRBV6-3 | . | ASSQTGTGAYNEQF
TRBV4-3 | many | ASSRAGGYTGELF
TRBV7-8 | few | ASSLVSGPGYEQY
TRBV20-1 | . | SAFRDRGLIAKNIQY
TRBV15 | few | ATSRGRTYEQY
TRBV5-1 | few | ASNIGQGDQMQGTQY
TRBV7-9 | few | ASSLGRNIQY
TRBV4-1 | . | ASSQDPQTARYEQY
TRBV24-1 | . | ATSDQGTSYEQF
TRBV16 | few | ASSQLAADEQF
TRBV5-1 | many | ASSLAVGNEQF
TRBV6-5 | . | ASSYGTAHYNEQF
TRBV28 | few | ASNNGGSLYEQY
TRBV15 | . | ATSRDPGPPNEQY
TRBV20-1 | . | SASGDRGGEKLF
TRBV9 | . | ASSANFQGLSDTQY
TRBV24-1 | . | ATSDTTGTGNNEQF
TRBV4-2 | few | ASSQDYLTSGRVAKNIQY
TRBV5-1 | . | ASSRTGLGTNEKLF
TRBV12-3/TRBV12-4 | few | ASSLASGGRNEQF
TRBV12-3/TRBV12-4 | few | ASTLAGGATGELF
TRBV2 | . | ASISADTQY
TRBV28 | few | ASSLPPGNYGYT
TRBV23-1 | . | ASSQSKLGGNIQY
TRBV7-7 | few | ASSQGAGDTQY
TRBV9 | once | ASSLPGSYRDTQY
TRBV20-1 | . | SARRTSGGPSYNEQF